This record looks at one T cell receptor (beta chain) sequence and its context. Its antigen is as yet unknown. The germline gene is not matched at one end of the junction; a read error may be the cause. This sample is drawn from a study of CD8+CD57+ T cells in acquired aplastic anemia. Study-level background: An average of approximately 3.2 ug of DNA was obtained from sorted CD4+ and CD8+ cells. Mean read depth for CD4+ cells from healthy donors was about 9.9 million. General observations from the study: Around 27 sequences, all CD8+ CDR3, were shared between patients and controls.

Profiles of TCR beta VDJ and CDR3 were generated from a genomic DNA template. MiXCR was run by TCRdb on the reads, yielding one entry per CDR3 protein. This table holds hundreds of thousands of distinct CDR3 sequences, about 70% found once. This CDR3 is 15 amino acids long. Germline assignment: CDR1 SGHTS and CDR2 YDEGEE. The material sequenced was sorted CD4+, CD8+, or CD8+CD57+ T cells (not recorded which) from PBMCs. The clonotype originates from a human donor in good health, serving as a control. The chain employs TRBV5-8 and TRBJ1-4, with TRBD1 as a possible D gene (6 bases). As DNA, the CDR3 is TGTGCCACCAGCATACATGGGAGGGGGAGTGAAAAACTGTTTTTT. As protein: CATSIHGRGSEKLFF. The full variable domain, completed using reference TRBV5-8 and TRBJ1-4, is EAGVTQSPTHLIKTRGQQATLRCSPISGHTSVYWYQQALGLGLQFLLWYDEGEERNRGNFPPRFSGRQFPNYSSELNVNALELEDSALYLCATSIHGRGSEKLFFGSGTQLSVL.